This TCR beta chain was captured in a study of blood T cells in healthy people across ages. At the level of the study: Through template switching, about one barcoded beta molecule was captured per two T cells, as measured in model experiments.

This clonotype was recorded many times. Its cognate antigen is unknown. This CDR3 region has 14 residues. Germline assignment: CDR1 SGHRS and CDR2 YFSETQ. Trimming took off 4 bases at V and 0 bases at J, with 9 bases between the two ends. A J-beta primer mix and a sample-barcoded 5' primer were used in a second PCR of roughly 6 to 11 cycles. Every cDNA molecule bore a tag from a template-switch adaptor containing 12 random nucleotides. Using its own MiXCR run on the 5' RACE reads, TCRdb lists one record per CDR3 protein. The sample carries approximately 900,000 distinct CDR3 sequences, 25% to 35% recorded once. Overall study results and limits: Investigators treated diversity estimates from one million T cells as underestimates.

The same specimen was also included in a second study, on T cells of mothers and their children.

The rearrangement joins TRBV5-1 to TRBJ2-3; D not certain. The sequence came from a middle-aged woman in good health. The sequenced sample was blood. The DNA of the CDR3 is TGCGCCAGCAGCCCGATTACTAGCACAGATACGCAGTATTTT. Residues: CASSPITSTDTQYF.